This TCR beta chain was retrieved from a study of blood T cell repertoires in COVID-19. Study-wide background: PBMCs, B-cell-depleted T cells, or T cells provided the cDNA or gDNA that made up the material.

Data came from immunoSEQ multiplex PCR; TCRdb stores just in-frame clones and leaves some out. The sample consists of under 150,000 clones, almost 85% of them appearing once. V lost 4 bases, J lost 2 bases, and 12 bases lay in between. The length of the CDR3 is 15 residues. CDR1 SGHAT and CDR2 FQNNGV come from the germline V gene. The source material was peripheral blood. The origin of this receptor is a man aged 65-85 years with active or convalescent COVID-19. The chain combines TRBV11-2 with TRBJ1-5, with D possibly matching TRBD1 (6 bases). The CDR3 nucleotides are TGTGCCAGCAGCTACGGACAGACCGGCAATCAGCCCCAGCATTTT. This translates into CASSYGQTGNQPQHF.